These 26 T cell receptor beta chains were all obtained from the same sample, sequenced in a study of CD8 T cells in Susac syndrome (dated by TCRdb to the late 2010s). Libraries came from the immunoSEQ multiplex PCR assay. RNA was extracted using the RNeasy kit, and roughly 0.45 to 1 ug of the RNA was reverse transcribed with random hexamers. The raw public reads went through TCRdb reprocessing: fastp at Q25, MiXCR clone calling, in-frame beta chains kept. Every CDR3 protein is listed once, alongside the most common genes and DNA of its rows. The sample records 70,000 to 75,000 distinct CDR3 sequences, roughly 93% of which are singletons. Roughly 0.15% of the sample lies in the top ten. Source material: CD4+ T cells from PBMCs. Receptors were obtained from a human donor with Susac syndrome.

The chain recombines TRBV30 with TRBJ2-1, with D uncertain. CDR3 length: 14 amino acids. In germline, CDR1 is GTSNPN, CDR2 SVGIG (reference sequence). V was shortened by 1 base and J by 4 bases, with 11 bases between the two germline ends. The CDR3 DNA follows: TGTGCCTGGAGTGAGGCTCTTTTTTACAATGAGCAGTTCTTC. Amino acids: CAWSEALFYNEQFF.

This clonotype is a singleton in its sample. V usage is TRBV6-6 and J usage is TRBJ2-1; 12 bases line up with TRBD2. Trimming cost V 2 bases and J 7 bases; bases outside gene matches: 3. Per germline, CDR1 MNHNY and CDR2 SVGAGI (reference sequence). The CDR3 runs to 15 residues. The CDR3 reads CASSYGLAGKNEQFF. CDR3 nucleotide sequence: TGTGCCAGCAGTTACGGACTAGCGGGGAAAAATGAGCAGTTCTTC.

The V gene is TRBV7-3, the J gene TRBJ2-1; 8 nucleotides agree with TRBD1. This CDR3 has 14 amino acids. J was trimmed by 4 bases and V by 5 bases; bases with no gene match: 4. Germline CDR1 reads SGHTA; CDR2 reads FQGTGA. CDR3 DNA sequence: TGTGCCAGCAGCCCAGACAGGGGATACAATGAGCAGTTCTTC. Translating it yields CASSPDRGYNEQFF.

The gene calls are TRBV5-1 and TRBJ1-2; 7 bases match TRBD1. Germline lookup yields CDR1 SGHRS and CDR2 YFSETQ. The V and J ends lost 4 bases and 2 bases, in that order; junction bases with no gene match: 5. The CDR3 length is 14 residues. CDR3 sequence: CASSPGDRNYGYTF. CDR3 sequence (DNA): TGCGCCAGCAGCCCTGGGGACAGAAACTATGGCTACACCTTC.

This chain uses TRBV28 with TRBJ2-3, with D perhaps TRBD1 or TRBD2 (6 bases each). Germline V lookup: CDR1 MDHEN, CDR2 SYDVKM. V was trimmed by 6 bases and J by 11 bases, leaving 15 bases between them. The CDR3 sequence is 12 residues long. DNA for the CDR3: TGTGCCAGCAGCCCCCAGGGGAGGAGGCAGTATTTT. It specifies CASSPQGRRQYF. The complete variable domain, with remaining parts taken from reference TRBV28 and TRBJ2-3, reads DVKVTQSSRYLVKRTGEKVFLECVQDMDHENMFWYRQDPGLGLRLIYFSYDVKMKEKGDIPEGYSVSREKKERFSLILESASTNQTSMYLCASSPQGRRQYFGPGTRLTVL.

The chain uses TRBV18 and TRBJ2-4, with 8 bases identical to TRBD1. The J segment lost 6 bases and the V segment lost 6 bases, leaving 4 bases of the junction unmatched. This CDR3 has 13 residues. Germline lookup yields CDR1 KGHSH and CDR2 LQKENI. CDR3 sequence (DNA): TGTGCCAGCTCCCCAGGGACAGGAAACATTCAGTACTTC. Translation gives CASSPGTGNIQYF.

V gene TRBV3-1 combines with J gene TRBJ2-7; D gene ambiguous. CDR1 is LGHDT, CDR2 YNNKEL, per germline (reference sequence). The CDR3 is made up of 14 amino acids. Trimming cost V 5 bases and J 3 bases, with 14 bases left between them. The CDR3 loop is CASSWTVRFYEQYF. CDR3 bases: TGTGCCAGCAGCTGGACGGTCCGGTTCTACGAGCAGTACTTC.

In its sample, this clonotype was seen a few times. This rearrangement joins TRBV3-1 to TRBJ1-1; D is undetermined. This CDR3 is built from 12 residues. Germline CDR1 and CDR2: LGHDT and YNNKEL (reference sequence). The V and J ends lost 4 bases and 1 base respectively, with 4 bases between them. The CDR3 nucleotides read TGTGCCAGCAGCCGCGGGAACACTGAAGCTTTCTTT. Protein product: CASSRGNTEAFF.

The chain's CDR3 is CASTTRTEAFF. The CDR3 DNA reads TGTGCCAGCACAACCCGCACTGAAGCTTTCTTT. The rearrangement uses TRBV28 and TRBJ1-1, with D unresolved. The V gene lost 7 bases and the J gene lost 4 bases, with 7 bases spanning the gap. The length of the CDR3 is 11 residues. Germline V gives CDR1 MDHEN, CDR2 SYDVKM.

Here the CDR3 reads CASRIETDPYGYTF. CDR3 nucleotide sequence: TGTGCCAGCAGGATAGAGACAGACCCCTATGGCTACACCTTC. V and J are TRBV6-6 and TRBJ1-2; TRBD1 is a possible D gene (5 bases). Trimming removed 6 bases at V and 4 bases at J, with 15 bases between. This CDR3 region has 14 residues. The germline V gene has CDR1 MNHNY and CDR2 SVGAGI (reference sequence).

V is TRBV28 and J is TRBJ1-6; 7 bases line up with TRBD1. Germline assignment: CDR1 MDHEN and CDR2 SYDVKM. V lost 7 bases and J lost 5; bases outside the gene matches: 8. The length of the CDR3 is 15 residues. The CDR3 bases are TGTGCCAGCATCACAGGGGCAGAAGATAATTCACCCCTCCACTTT. Its translation: CASITGAEDNSPLHF.

The V and J genes are TRBV29-1 and TRBJ2-7, with TRBD2 matching over 10 bases. The CDR3 contains 19 residues. V lost 0 bases to trimming and J lost 3 bases; unmatched junction nucleotides: 17. Per the germline V gene, CDR1 is SQVTM and CDR2 is ANQGSEA. This chain's CDR3 is CSVEDEVSAGTSGVYEQYF. Written as DNA, the CDR3 is TGCAGCGTTGAAGATGAGGTGTCGGCCGGTACTAGCGGGGTCTACGAGCAGTACTTC.

A few counts support this clonotype. The chain links TRBV6-2 or TRBV6-3 to TRBJ1-1, with D hard to call. Germline CDR1 and CDR2: MNHEY and SVGEGT. V lost 0 bases and J 2 bases, leaving 10 bases between the germline ends. The CDR3 spans 15 residues. The CDR3 nucleotides read TGTGCCAGCAGTTACTCGAAGGGATACAACACTGAAGCTTTCTTT. As protein: CASSYSKGYNTEAFF.

V is TRBV6-1 and J is TRBJ2-4, with 9 nucleotides matching TRBD1. Unmatched junction bases numbered 13, after V lost 5 bases and J lost 2 bases. The germline gives CDR1 MNHNS, CDR2 SASEGT. The CDR3 extends over 18 amino acids. CDR3 in amino acids: CASSPNRGTGKPKNIQYF. In DNA form, the CDR3 reads TGTGCCAGCAGTCCAAATAGGGGGACAGGGAAGCCCAAAAACATTCAGTACTTC.

This clonotype was picked up a small number of times. This chain joins TRBV11-2 and TRBJ1-1, with D uncertain. Trimming pared 2 bases from V and 5 bases from J, leaving 15 bases between. The germline CDR1 and CDR2 sequences are SGHAT and FQNNGV. The CDR3 runs to 15 residues. CDR3 nucleotides: TGTGCCAGCAGCTTAAGAACAGCAGGTCGGACTGAAGCTTTCTTT. Encoded protein: CASSLRTAGRTEAFF.

The V gene is TRBV5-1, the J gene TRBJ1-1; D ambiguous. CDR1 SGHRS and CDR2 YFSETQ come from the germline V gene. V lost 5 bases and J 5 bases, leaving 22 bases between the germline ends. There are 16 residues in the CDR3. CDR3 bases: TGCGCCAGCAGAAGGCAGAACTCCGGAACAGAAACTGAAGCTTTCTTT. It specifies CASRRQNSGTETEAFF.

This chain joins TRBV4-3 and TRBJ2-6; D is perhaps TRBD2 (6 bases). The V gene's germline CDR1 is LGHNA and CDR2 YSLEER. Trimming shortened V by 1 base and J by 7 bases, and 14 bases separated the two germline ends. The CDR3 is made up of 16 amino acids. The CDR3 here is CASSQVGGLGANVLTF. The CDR3 DNA sequence: TGCGCCAGCAGCCAAGTTGGGGGGTTAGGAGCCAACGTCCTGACTTTC.

This clonotype was seen just once. V and J are TRBV30 and TRBJ1-2; D call uncertain. The CDR3 extends over 13 amino acids. The germline gives CDR1 GTSNPN, CDR2 SVGIG (reference sequence). V gave up 0 bases and J gave up 5 bases, with 10 bases separating them. The CDR3 region is CAWSVAEGYGYTF. The CDR3 nucleotides read TGTGCCTGGAGTGTAGCGGAGGGTTATGGCTACACCTTC. Full variable domain (missing parts from reference TRBV30 and TRBJ1-2): SQTIHQWPATLVQPVGSPLSLECTVEGTSNPNLYWYRQAAGRGLQLLFYSVGIGQISSEVPQNLSASRPQDRQFILSSKKLLLSDSGFYLCAWSVAEGYGYTFGSGTRLTVV.

The chain joins TRBV7-6 to TRBJ2-7; TRBD2 matches at 11 bases. Per the germline V gene, CDR1 is SGHVS and CDR2 is FNYEAQ. The ends lost 3 bases at V and 4 bases at J; junction bases unmatched: 5. The CDR3 has 15 residues. The CDR3 sequence: CASSLSSGGSYEQYF. In DNA, the CDR3 is TGTGCCAGCAGCTTGTCTAGCGGGGGGTCTTACGAGCAGTACTTC.

This chain connects TRBV7-9 to TRBJ2-7; D is ambiguous. The CDR3 runs 12 residues. CDR1 is SEHNR, CDR2 FQNEAQ, per germline (reference sequence). Trimming took 2 bases from V and 4 from J, leaving 6 bases between them. CDR3 DNA sequence: TGTGCCAGCAGCTTAATTGGTTACGAGCAGTACTTC. Its translation is CASSLIGYEQYF.

The V and J genes are TRBV15 and TRBJ2-7; 8 nucleotides agree with TRBD1. Germline V gene sequence: CDR1 LNHNV, CDR2 YYDKDF (reference sequence). With 1 base clipped from V and 5 bases from J, the junction kept 4 bases outside the gene matches. This CDR3 region has 14 residues. CDR3 nucleotides: TGTGCCACCAGCAGAGGGGTGACAGGGGACGAGCAGTACTTC. The encoded protein is CATSRGVTGDEQYF.

The chain carries TRBV29-1 and TRBJ1-1, with 7 bases fitting TRBD1. This CDR3 has 15 residues. J was trimmed by 4 bases and V by 8 bases; bases with no gene match: 16. CDR1 SQVTM and CDR2 ANQGSEA come from the germline V gene. The CDR3 region has the DNA TGCAGCTCGACCTCACAAGGGGGCGCGTCCACTGAAGCTTTCTTT. Amino acid sequence: CSSTSQGGASTEAFF.

This rearrangement joins TRBV20-1 to TRBJ2-1; TRBD1 might be the D (5 bases). Germline V CDR1 and CDR2: DFQATT, SNEGSKA (reference sequence). The CDR3 consists of 14 residues. V dropped 6 bases and J dropped 3 bases, with 15 bases sitting between them. CDR3: CSAIGVFVYNEQFF. CDR3 in DNA: TGCAGTGCCATAGGGGTTTTCGTCTACAATGAGCAGTTCTTC.

The J gene is TRBJ2-1, the V gene TRBV30; the match to TRBD2 covers 11 bases. CDR1 is GTSNPN, CDR2 SVGIG, per germline (reference sequence). After removal of 4 bases from V and 4 bases from J, the junction contained 3 bases not matched to a gene. The CDR3 is 14 amino acids. The CDR3 sequence is CAWTGTSGYNEQFF. DNA of the CDR3: TGTGCCTGGACCGGGACTAGCGGATACAATGAGCAGTTCTTC.

In this sample, this clonotype turned up a few times. The V gene is TRBV20-1, the J gene TRBJ2-3; D is possibly TRBD1 (5 bases). This CDR3 is 14 amino acids long. In germline, CDR1 is DFQATT, CDR2 SNEGSKA (reference sequence). Trimming shortened V by 6 bases and J by 4 bases, and 17 bases separated the two germline ends. For the CDR3, the DNA is TGCAGTGCGAGACCCCGTGGGGCTTCAGATACGCAGTATTTT. This codes for CSARPRGASDTQYF.

This chain joins TRBV11-3 and TRBJ2-1, with 10 bases aligning to TRBD2. CDR1 is SGHNT, CDR2 YENEEA, per germline. The V segment lost 5 bases and the J segment 4 bases; nucleotides outside the gene matches: 11. There are 17 residues in the CDR3. For the CDR3, the DNA is TGTGCCAGCAGCCCTCGGACTAGCGGAGGGTCATACAATGAGCAGTTCTTC. Protein: CASSPRTSGGSYNEQFF.